The clone carrying this TCR beta chain showed up just a few times. The sample originates from a study of blood T cell repertoires in COVID-19. Study context: Spain, Italy and the United States supplied samples that represented acute and convalescent COVID-19. The cDNA or gDNA used as material had been derived from T cells, B-cell-depleted T cells, or PBMCs.

CDR1 and CDR2 (germline): SGHTA, FQGNSA. The trim removed 5 bases at V and 4 bases at J, leaving 9 bases unmatched. The CDR3 consists of 15 residues. In the original workflow: Estimation of nucleated cell counts was performed using reference gene primer amplification. Sequenced by immunoSEQ multiplex PCR; TCRdb stores in-frame clones only, minus some. V, J and clone size reflect that table, while D and trimming were determined from the DNA. The sample records over 15,000 clones, about 81% being singletons. The sequence was collected from a man between 40 and 49 years old with active or convalescent COVID-19. The chain has TRBV7-2 and TRBJ2-7; 9 bases agree with TRBD1. The sequenced sample consisted of peripheral blood. CDR3 DNA sequence: TGTGCCAGCAGCCCGGGACAGGGCCCTGGTTACGAGCAGTACTTC. Translated: CASSPGQGPGYEQYF.